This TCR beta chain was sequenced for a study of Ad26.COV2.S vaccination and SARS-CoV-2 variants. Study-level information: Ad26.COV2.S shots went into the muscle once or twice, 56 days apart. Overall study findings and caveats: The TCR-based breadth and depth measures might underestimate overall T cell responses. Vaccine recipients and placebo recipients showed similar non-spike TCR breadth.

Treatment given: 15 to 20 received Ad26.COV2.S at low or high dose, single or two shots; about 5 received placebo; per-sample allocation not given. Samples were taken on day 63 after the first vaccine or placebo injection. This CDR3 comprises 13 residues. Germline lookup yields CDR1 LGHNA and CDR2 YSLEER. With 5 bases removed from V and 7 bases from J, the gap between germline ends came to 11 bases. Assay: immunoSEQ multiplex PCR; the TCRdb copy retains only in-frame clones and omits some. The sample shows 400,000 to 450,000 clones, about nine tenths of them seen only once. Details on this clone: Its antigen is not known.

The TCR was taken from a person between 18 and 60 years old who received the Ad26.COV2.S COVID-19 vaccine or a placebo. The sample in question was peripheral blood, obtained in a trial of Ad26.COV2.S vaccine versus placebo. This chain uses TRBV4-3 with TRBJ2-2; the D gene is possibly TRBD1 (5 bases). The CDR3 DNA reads TGCGCCAGCAGCACCAGGGTGAACGGGGAGCTGTTTTTT. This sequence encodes CASSTRVNGELFF.